Listed below are T cell receptor beta chains from one sample, sequenced in a study of beta chain features in type 1 diabetes. The protocol was immunoSEQ multiplex PCR, while the TCRdb copy is restricted to in-frame clones and leaves out a portion. In the table there are more than 300,000 clones, around an eighth of which are singletons. The sequencing sample was made of naive CD4+ T cells from blood. Source of these receptors: a woman between 18 and 29 years old with type 1 diabetes. The CDR3 runs from the conserved cysteine through the conserved F or W. The order of the fields is V gene, J gene, CDR3 length, clone size, D gene, CDR3 protein, CDR3 DNA. A D gene is named only where the DNA matches it firmly. Some rows mark clone size as missing; the rest say once, few, many or name a class of expanded clone.

TRBV7-3	TRBJ2-7	12	NA	TRBD2	CASSLRRGDLYF	TGTGCCAGCAGCTTAAGGCGGGGGGACCTGTACTTC
TRBV6-6	TRBJ1-5	14	few	NA	CASSRPGSNQPQHF	TGTGCCAGCAGTCGTCCGGGTAGCAATCAGCCCCAGCATTTT
TRBV2	TRBJ1-6	13	NA	TRBD1	CASSGTGGSPLHF	TGTGCCAGCAGCGGGACAGGGGGTTCACCCCTCCACTTT
TRBV15	TRBJ2-7	12	NA	NA	CATSRDLYEQYF	TGTGCCACCAGCAGAGATCTCTACGAGCAGTACTTC
TRBV29-1	TRBJ2-7	14	few	NA	CSVRQGLSGREQYF	TGCAGCGTTCGCCAGGGCCTCTCAGGCCGGGAGCAGTACTTC
TRBV15	TRBJ2-3	16	NA	NA	CATSRDPPRGTDTQYF	TGTGCCACCAGCAGAGATCCTCCTCGGGGGACAGATACGCAGTATTTT
TRBV30	TRBJ1-4	13	few	TRBD1	CAWDRGLSEKLFF	TGTGCCTGGGACAGGGGGCTGAGCGAAAAACTGTTTTTT
TRBV27	TRBJ2-1	17	NA	TRBD1	CASSHPWTGMGSNEQFF	TGTGCCAGCAGCCACCCCTGGACAGGGATGGGGAGCAATGAGCAGTTCTTC
TRBV5-1	TRBJ1-4	14	NA	NA	CASSGGPRVEKLFF	TGCGCCAGCAGCGGAGGACCCCGAGTTGAAAAACTGTTTTTT
TRBV7-9	TRBJ1-1	12	few	NA	CASSSQGGEAFF	TGTGCCAGCAGCTCGCAGGGAGGAGAAGCTTTCTTT
TRBV27	TRBJ1-2	15	NA	NA	CASKRDRSGLLGYTF	TGTGCCAGCAAGCGCGACAGGTCGGGGCTTCTTGGCTACACCTTC
TRBV19	TRBJ2-7	14	NA	TRBD1	CASRRTGAIYEQYF	TGTGCCAGTAGAAGAACAGGGGCGATCTACGAGCAGTACTTC
TRBV7-6	TRBJ2-7	15	NA	NA	CASSRSGTGDYEQYF	TGTGCCAGCAGCCGATCCGGGACTGGGGACTACGAGCAGTACTTC
TRBV5-1	TRBJ1-1	14	few	TRBD1	CASGQGDGNTEAFF	TGCGCCAGCGGACAGGGTGATGGGAACACTGAAGCTTTCTTT
TRBV29-1	TRBJ2-3	13	NA	TRBD1	CSVEEQGAGTQYF	TGCAGCGTTGAAGAACAGGGGGCAGGTACGCAGTATTTT
TRBV5-6	TRBJ2-5	15	few	TRBD2	CASSLAPGLDETQYF	TGTGCCAGCAGCTTGGCCCCCGGACTAGATGAGACCCAGTACTTC
TRBV7-9	TRBJ2-7	14	few	NA	CASSSPRDSYEQYF	TGTGCCAGCAGCTCACCCAGGGACTCCTACGAGCAGTACTTC
TRBV19	TRBJ2-7	16	NA	TRBD1	CASSIYRGTGSYEQYF	TGTGCCAGTAGTATTTACCGGGGGACAGGGTCCTACGAGCAGTACTTC
TRBV18	TRBJ2-4	14	few	NA	CASSPGERGNIQYF	TGTGCCAGCTCACCAGGGGAGCGTGGGAACATTCAGTACTTC
TRBV29-1	TRBJ2-3	14	NA	TRBD2	CSGELTSGGLGQYF	TGCAGCGGCGAACTGACTAGCGGGGGCCTTGGGCAGTATTTT